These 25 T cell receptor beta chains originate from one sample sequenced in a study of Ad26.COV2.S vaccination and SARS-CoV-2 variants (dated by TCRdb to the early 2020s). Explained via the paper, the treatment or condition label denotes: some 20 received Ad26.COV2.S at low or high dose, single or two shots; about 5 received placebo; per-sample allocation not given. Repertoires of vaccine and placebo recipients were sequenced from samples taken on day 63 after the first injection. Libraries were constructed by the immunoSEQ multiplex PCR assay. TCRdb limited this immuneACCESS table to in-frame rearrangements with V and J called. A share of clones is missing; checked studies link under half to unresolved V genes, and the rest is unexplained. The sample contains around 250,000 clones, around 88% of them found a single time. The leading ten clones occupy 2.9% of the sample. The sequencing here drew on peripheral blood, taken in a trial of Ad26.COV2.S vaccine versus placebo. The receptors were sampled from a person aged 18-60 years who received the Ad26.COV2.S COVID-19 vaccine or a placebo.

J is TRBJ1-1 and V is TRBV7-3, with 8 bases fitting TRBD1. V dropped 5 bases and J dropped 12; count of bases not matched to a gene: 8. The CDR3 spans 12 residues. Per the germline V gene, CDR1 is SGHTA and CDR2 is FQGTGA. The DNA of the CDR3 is TGTGCCAGCAGCACTCACAGGGGGGAAACTTTCTTT. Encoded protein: CASSTHRGETFF.

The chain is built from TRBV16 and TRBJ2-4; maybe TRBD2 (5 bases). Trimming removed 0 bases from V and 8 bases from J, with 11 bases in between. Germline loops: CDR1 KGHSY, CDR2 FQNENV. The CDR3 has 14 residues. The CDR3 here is CASSQSGGLDIQYF. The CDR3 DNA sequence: TGTGCCAGCAGCCAATCGGGCGGGTTGGACATTCAGTACTTC.

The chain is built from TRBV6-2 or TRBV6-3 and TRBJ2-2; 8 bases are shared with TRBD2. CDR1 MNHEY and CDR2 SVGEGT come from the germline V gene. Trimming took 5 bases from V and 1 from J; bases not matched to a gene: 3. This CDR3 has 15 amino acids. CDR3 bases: TGTGCCAGCAGTCCCGCGGGGGGGAACACCGGGGAGCTGTTTTTT. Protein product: CASSPAGGNTGELFF.

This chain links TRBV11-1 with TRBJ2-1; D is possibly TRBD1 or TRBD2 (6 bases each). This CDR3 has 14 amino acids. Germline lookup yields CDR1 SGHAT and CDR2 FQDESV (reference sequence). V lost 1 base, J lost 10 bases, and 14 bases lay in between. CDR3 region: CASSLEGGLGEQFF. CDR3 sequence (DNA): TGTGCCAGCAGCTTAGAGGGGGGTCTAGGGGAGCAGTTCTTC.

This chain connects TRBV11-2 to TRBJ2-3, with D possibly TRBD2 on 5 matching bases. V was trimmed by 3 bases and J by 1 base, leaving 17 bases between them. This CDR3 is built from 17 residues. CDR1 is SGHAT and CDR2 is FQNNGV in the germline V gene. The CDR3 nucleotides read TGTGCCAGCAGCTTCCTCCCGGGAATATTAGGCACAGATACGCAGTATTTT. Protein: CASSFLPGILGTDTQYF. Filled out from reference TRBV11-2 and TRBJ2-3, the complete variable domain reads EAGVAQSPRYKIIEKRQSVAFWCNPISGHATLYWYQQILGQGPKLLIQFQNNGVVDDSQLPKDRFSAERLKGVDSTLKIQPAKLEDSAVYLCASSFLPGILGTDTQYFGPGTRLTVL.

The CDR3 sequence: CASSLDASLNEQFF. The CDR3, as DNA: TGCGCCAGCAGCTTGGACGCCAGTTTAAATGAGCAGTTCTTC. V is TRBV5-1 and J is TRBJ2-1; D is ambiguous. This CDR3 comprises 14 residues. Trimming removed 0 bases at V and 7 bases at J, with 11 bases between. Germline V gives CDR1 SGHRS, CDR2 YFSETQ.

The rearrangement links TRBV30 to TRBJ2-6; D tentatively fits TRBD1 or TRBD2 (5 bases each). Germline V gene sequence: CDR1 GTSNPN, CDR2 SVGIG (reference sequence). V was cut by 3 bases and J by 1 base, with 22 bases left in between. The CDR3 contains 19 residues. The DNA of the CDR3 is TGTGCCTGGAGAAAATCTGGGGGACGGGGTTCTTCTGGGGCCAACGTCCTGACTTTC. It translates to CAWRKSGGRGSSGANVLTF. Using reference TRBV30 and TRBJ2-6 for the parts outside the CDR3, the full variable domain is SQTIHQWPATLVQPVGSPLSLECTVEGTSNPNLYWYRQAAGRGLQLLFYSVGIGQISSEVPQNLSASRPQDRQFILSSKKLLLSDSGFYLCAWRKSGGRGSSGANVLTFGAGSRLTVL.

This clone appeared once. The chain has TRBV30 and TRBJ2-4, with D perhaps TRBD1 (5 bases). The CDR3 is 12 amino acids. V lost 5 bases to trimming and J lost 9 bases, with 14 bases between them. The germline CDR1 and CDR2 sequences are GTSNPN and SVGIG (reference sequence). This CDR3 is CAWGAGPGIQYF. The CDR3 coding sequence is TGTGCCTGGGGGGCCGGGCCCGGCATTCAGTACTTC.

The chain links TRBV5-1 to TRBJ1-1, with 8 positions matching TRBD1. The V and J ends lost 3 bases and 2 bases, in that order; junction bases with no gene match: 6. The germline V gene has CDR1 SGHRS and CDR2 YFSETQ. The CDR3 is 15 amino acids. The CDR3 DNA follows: TGCGCCAGCAGCTGGGGACAGGTGGAAAACACTGAAGCTTTCTTT. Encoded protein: CASSWGQVENTEAFF.

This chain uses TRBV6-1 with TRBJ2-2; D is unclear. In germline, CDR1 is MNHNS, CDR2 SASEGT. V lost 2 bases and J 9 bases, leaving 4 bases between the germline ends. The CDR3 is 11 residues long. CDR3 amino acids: CASSELRELFF. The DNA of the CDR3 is TGTGCCAGCAGTGAATTAAGGGAGCTGTTTTTT.

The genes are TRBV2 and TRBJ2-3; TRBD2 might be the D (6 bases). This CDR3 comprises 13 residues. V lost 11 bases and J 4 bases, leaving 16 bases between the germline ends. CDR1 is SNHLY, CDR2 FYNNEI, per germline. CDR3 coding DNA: TGTGCCCACCATATCGGGAGTGCAGATACGCAGTATTTT. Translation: CAHHIGSADTQYF.

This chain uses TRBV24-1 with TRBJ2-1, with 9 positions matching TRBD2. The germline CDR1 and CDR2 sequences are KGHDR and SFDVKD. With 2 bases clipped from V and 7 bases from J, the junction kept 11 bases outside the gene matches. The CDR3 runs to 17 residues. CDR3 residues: CATSDSGGGAKWNEQFF. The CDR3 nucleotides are TGTGCCACCAGTGATTCAGGCGGGGGGGCCAAGTGGAATGAGCAGTTCTTC.

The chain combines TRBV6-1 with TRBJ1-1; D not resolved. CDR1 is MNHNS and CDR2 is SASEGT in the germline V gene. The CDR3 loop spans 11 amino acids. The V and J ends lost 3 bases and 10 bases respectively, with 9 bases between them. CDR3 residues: CASSERYGAFF. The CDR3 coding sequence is TGTGCCAGCAGTGAGAGGTATGGAGCTTTCTTT.

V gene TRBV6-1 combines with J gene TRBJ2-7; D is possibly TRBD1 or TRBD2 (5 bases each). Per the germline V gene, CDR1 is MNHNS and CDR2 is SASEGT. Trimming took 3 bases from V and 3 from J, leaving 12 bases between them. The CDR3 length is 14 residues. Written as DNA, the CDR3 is TGTGCCAGCAGTGAGGCAGGGACCTTCTACGAGCAGTACGTC. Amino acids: CASSEAGTFYEQYV.

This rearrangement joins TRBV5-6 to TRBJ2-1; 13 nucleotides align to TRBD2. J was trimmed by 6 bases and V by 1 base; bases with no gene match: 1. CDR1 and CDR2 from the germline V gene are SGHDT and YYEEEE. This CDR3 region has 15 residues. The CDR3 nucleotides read TGTGCCAGCAGCTTGACTAGCGGGAGGGCCAATGAGCAGTTCTTC. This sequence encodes CASSLTSGRANEQFF.

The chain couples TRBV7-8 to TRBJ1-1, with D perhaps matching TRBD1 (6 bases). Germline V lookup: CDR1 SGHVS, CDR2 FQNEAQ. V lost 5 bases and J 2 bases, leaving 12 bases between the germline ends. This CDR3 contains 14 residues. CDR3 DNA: TGTGCCAGCAGCAAATACAGGGCCAACACTGAAGCTTTCTTT. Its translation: CASSKYRANTEAFF.

CDR3: CASSLSSPFF. In DNA form, the CDR3 reads TGTGCCAGCAGCCTCTCATCCCCTTTCTTT. The chain recombines TRBV7-2 with TRBJ1-1; D call uncertain. Germline lookup yields CDR1 SGHTA and CDR2 FQGNSA. V was cut by 5 bases and J by 12 bases, with 10 bases left in between. The CDR3 runs 10 residues.

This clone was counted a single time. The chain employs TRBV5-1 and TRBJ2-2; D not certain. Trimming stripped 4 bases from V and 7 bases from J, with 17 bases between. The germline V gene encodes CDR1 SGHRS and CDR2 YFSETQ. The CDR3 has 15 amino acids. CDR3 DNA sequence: TGCGCCAGCAGCAGAGTCCCCGAACGCGGCGGGGAGCTGTTTTTT. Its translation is CASSRVPERGGELFF.

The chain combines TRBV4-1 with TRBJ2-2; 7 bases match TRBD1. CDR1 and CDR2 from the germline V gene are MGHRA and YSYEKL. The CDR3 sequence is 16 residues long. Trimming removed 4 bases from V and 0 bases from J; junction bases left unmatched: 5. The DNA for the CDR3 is TGCGCCAGCAGCCTTAGACAGGGACCGAACACCGGGGAGCTGTTTTTT. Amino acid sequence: CASSLRQGPNTGELFF.

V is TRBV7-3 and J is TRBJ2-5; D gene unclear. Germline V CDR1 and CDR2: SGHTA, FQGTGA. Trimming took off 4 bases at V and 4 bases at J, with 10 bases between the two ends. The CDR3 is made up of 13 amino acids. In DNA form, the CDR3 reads TGTGCCAGCAGCTCTCGATCCACAGAGACCCAGTACTTC. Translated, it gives CASSSRSTETQYF.

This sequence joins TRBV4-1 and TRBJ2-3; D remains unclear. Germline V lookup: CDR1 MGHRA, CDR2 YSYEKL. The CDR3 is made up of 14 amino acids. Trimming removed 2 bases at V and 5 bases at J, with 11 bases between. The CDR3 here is CASSQPIEGDTQYF. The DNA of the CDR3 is TGCGCCAGCAGCCAACCCATAGAAGGAGATACGCAGTATTTT.

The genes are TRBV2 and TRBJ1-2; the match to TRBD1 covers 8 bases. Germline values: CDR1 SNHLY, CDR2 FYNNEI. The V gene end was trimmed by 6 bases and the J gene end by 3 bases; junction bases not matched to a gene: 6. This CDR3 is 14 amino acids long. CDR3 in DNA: TGTGCCAGCAGGGGCAGGGGGCTGCACTATGGCTACACCTTC. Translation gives CASRGRGLHYGYTF.

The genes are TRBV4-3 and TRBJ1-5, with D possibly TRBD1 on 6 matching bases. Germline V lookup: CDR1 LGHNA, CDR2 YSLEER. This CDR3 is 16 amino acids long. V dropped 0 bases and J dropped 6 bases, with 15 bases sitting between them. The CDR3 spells CASSQDSTGPGQPQHF. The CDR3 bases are TGCGCCAGCAGCCAAGATTCTACAGGGCCTGGTCAGCCCCAGCATTTT.

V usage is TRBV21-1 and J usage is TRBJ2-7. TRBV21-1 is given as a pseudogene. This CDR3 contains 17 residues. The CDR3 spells CASSKVRTYGRTYEQYV. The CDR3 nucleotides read TGTGCCAGCAGCAAGGTGAGGACCTACGGAAGAACCTACGAGCAGTACGTC.

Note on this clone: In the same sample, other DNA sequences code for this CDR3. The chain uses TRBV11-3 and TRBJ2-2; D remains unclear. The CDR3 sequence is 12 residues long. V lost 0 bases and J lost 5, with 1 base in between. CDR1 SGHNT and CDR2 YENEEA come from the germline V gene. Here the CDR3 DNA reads TGTGCCAGCAGCTTAGATACCGGGGAGCTGTTTTTT. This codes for CASSLDTGELFF.